One and the same sample provided the 8 T cell receptor beta chains below, sequenced in a study of spatial heterogeneity in lung cancer. Study-wide results and limits: Higher tumor mutation counts went along with higher counts of expanded intratumoral alpha and beta TCRs.

A single record per CDR3 protein comes from TCRdb applying MiXCR to the 5' RACE reads. This sample has about 100,000 distinct CDR3 sequences, with roughly 4.5% found just once. Antigens for these TCRs are unknown. The time point denotes: sample taken at primary tumor resection. Sequencing was performed on lung tumor tissue, taken at surgery. Receptors were obtained from a male donor with early-stage non-small cell lung cancer.

This clonotype showed up many times. The V call is TRBV18, the J call TRBJ1-5; 10 bases match TRBD1. In germline, CDR1 is KGHSH, CDR2 LQKENI. The CDR3 has 15 residues. V lost 5 bases and J lost 4; bases outside the gene matches: 5. CDR3 amino acids: CASSSGTGDNQPQHF. DNA for the CDR3: TGTGCCAGCTCATCCGGGACAGGGGATAATCAGCCCCAGCATTTT.

The chain combines TRBV27 with TRBJ1-2; a weak D match, TRBD1 (6 bases). This CDR3 comprises 15 residues. Germline V lookup: CDR1 MNHEY, CDR2 SMNVEV (reference sequence). Trimming shortened V by 8 bases and J by 4 bases, and 20 bases separated the two germline ends. The CDR3 DNA follows: TGTGCCAGCGGACGGGGGCCCCGGGGCGCCTATGGCTACACCTTC. Protein product: CASGRGPRGAYGYTF.

Ten or more counts support this clonotype. The rearrangement joins TRBV6-2 or TRBV6-3 to TRBJ1-4; D is undetermined. CDR1 and CDR2 (germline): MNHEY, SVGEGT. The CDR3 has 14 residues. V shed 7 bases and J shed 1 base, with 10 bases lying between them. The CDR3 protein is CASTRTETNEKLFF. The CDR3 nucleotides read TGTGCCAGCACGAGGACGGAAACTAATGAAAAACTGTTTTTT.

In its sample, this clonotype was seen many times. The V gene is TRBV6-5, the J gene TRBJ2-5; TRBD2 matches at 11 bases. The CDR3 consists of 18 residues. Looked up from germline, CDR1 is MNHEY and CDR2 is SVGAGI. Trimming took 6 bases from V and 0 from J; bases not matched to a gene: 12. CDR3 region: CASRARLAGTSYQETQYF. The DNA of the CDR3 is TGTGCCAGCAGGGCCCGACTAGCGGGAACATCTTACCAAGAGACCCAGTACTTC.

The table lists this clonotype with many counts. The rearrangement joins TRBV2 to TRBJ2-7, with TRBD2 matching 7 bases. The V gene's germline CDR1 is SNHLY and CDR2 FYNNEI. Trimming removed 6 bases from V and 5 bases from J; junction bases left unmatched: 4. The CDR3 totals 12 residues. The CDR3, as DNA: TGTGCCAGCAGAGGACTAGTCCACGAGCAGTACTTC. Translating gives CASRGLVHEQYF.

The chain couples TRBV9 to TRBJ2-3; TRBD2 aligns across 8 bases. This CDR3 has 14 amino acids. Germline CDR1 SGDLS, CDR2 YYNGEE. V trimming: 4 bases; J trimming: 2 bases; junction bases outside the gene matches: 3. The CDR3 sequence: CASSRSGDTDTQYF. The CDR3 nucleotides are TGTGCCAGCAGCCGTAGCGGGGACACAGATACGCAGTATTTT.

This clonotype was picked up a small number of times. The chain carries TRBV20-1 and TRBJ2-7, with TRBD2 identical over 14 bases. The ends lost 3 bases at V and 2 bases at J; junction bases unmatched: 0. The CDR3 sequence is 14 residues long. Germline V gives CDR1 DFQATT, CDR2 SNEGSKA (reference sequence). In nucleotides, the CDR3 is TGCAGTGCTAGGGGACTAGCGGGGGCCTACGAGCAGTACTTC. It codes for CSARGLAGAYEQYF.

This clonotype was counted many times. The chain has TRBV6-1 and TRBJ1-1; D call uncertain. The CDR3 loop spans 13 amino acids. Germline V CDR1 and CDR2: MNHNS, SASEGT. The V end was cut by 0 bases, the J end by 3 bases, with 5 bases between. The CDR3 here is CASSEAWDTEAFF. CDR3 sequence (DNA): TGTGCCAGCAGTGAAGCTTGGGACACTGAAGCTTTCTTT.